These 14 T cell receptor beta chains share one sample of origin, sequenced in a study of blood T cell repertoires in COVID-19. Produced via immunoSEQ multiplex PCR; TCRdb's table is partial and in-frame only. Of tens of thousands of clones in the sample, about 89% were seen once. The sequencing sample was made of peripheral blood. These receptors all come from a man aged 60-69 years with acute or convalescent COVID-19.

The CDR3 DNA follows: TGTGCCAGCAGCCCACGATCTAACTACGAGCAGTACTTC. Protein sequence: CASSPRSNYEQYF. The V call is TRBV5-4, the J call TRBJ2-7; D gene unclear. V was trimmed by 4 bases and J by 3 bases, leaving 11 bases between them. Germline CDR1 SGHNT, CDR2 YYREEE (reference sequence). There are 13 residues in the CDR3. Based on the CDR3 plus reference TRBV5-4 and TRBJ2-7, the full variable domain is ETGVTQSPTHLIKTRGQQVTLRCSSQSGHNTVSWYQQALGQGPQFIFQYYREEENGRGNFPPRFSGLQFPNYSSELNVNALELDDSALYLCASSPRSNYEQYFGPGTRLTVT.

This clone was counted between two and nine times. The chain has TRBV14 and TRBJ2-3; TRBD2 might be the D (6 bases). Trimming removed 1 base from V and 6 bases from J, with 17 bases in between. This CDR3 contains 16 residues. Germline values: CDR1 SGHDN, CDR2 FVKESK. The CDR3 DNA follows: TGTGCCAGCAGCCAAGTTAAGTCCCGGAGGGGCGATACGCAGTATTTT. This sequence encodes CASSQVKSRRGDTQYF.

The chain carries TRBV5-1 and TRBJ2-7; possible D gene TRBD2, 6 bases. This CDR3 is 13 amino acids long. The germline V gene encodes CDR1 SGHRS and CDR2 YFSETQ. V was cut by 7 bases and J by 3 bases, with 14 bases left in between. The CDR3 DNA is TGCGCCAGCTCCGCCGGGAGATACTACGAGCAGTACTTC. This translates into CASSAGRYYEQYF.

This clone was counted once. This sequence joins TRBV5-4 and TRBJ1-1; D gene unclear. CDR3 length: 14 residues. V was cut by 0 bases and J by 0 bases, with 6 bases left in between. Germline V gene lookup returns CDR1 SGHNT and CDR2 YYREEE (reference sequence). The CDR3 here is CASSLVPVNTEAFF. In nucleotides, the CDR3 is TGTGCCAGCAGCTTGGTTCCGGTGAACACTGAAGCTTTCTTT.

This clone is a singleton in its sample. The chain combines TRBV5-4 with TRBJ1-4, with D possibly being TRBD1 (6 bases). This CDR3 is built from 15 residues. CDR1 and CDR2 from the germline V gene are SGHNT and YYREEE (reference sequence). V lost 4 bases and J lost 0, with 10 bases in between. The CDR3 DNA reads as TGTGCCAGCAGCATAGGGGGGGCAACTAATGAAAAACTGTTTTTT. Its translation is CASSIGGATNEKLFF. The complete variable domain, with remaining parts taken from reference TRBV5-4 and TRBJ1-4, reads ETGVTQSPTHLIKTRGQQVTLRCSSQSGHNTVSWYQQALGQGPQFIFQYYREEENGRGNFPPRFSGLQFPNYSSELNVNALELDDSALYLCASSIGGATNEKLFFGSGTQLSVL.

This clone showed up just a few times. V is TRBV2 and J is TRBJ2-5; 11 nucleotides agree with TRBD1. Germline CDR1 and CDR2: SNHLY and FYNNEI. The CDR3 has 15 amino acids. V trimming: 6 bases; J trimming: 5 bases; junction bases outside the gene matches: 8. The CDR3 is CASRGTGGFGETQYF. Written as DNA, the CDR3 is TGTGCCAGCAGAGGGACAGGGGGATTTGGGGAGACCCAGTACTTC.

The J gene is TRBJ2-3, the V gene TRBV27; TRBD2 is a possible D gene (5 bases). This CDR3 region has 14 residues. Germline assignment: CDR1 MNHEY and CDR2 SMNVEV (reference sequence). Trimming shortened V by 7 bases and J by 4 bases, and 15 bases separated the two germline ends. CDR3 bases: TGTGCCAGCACCCTACCCGGGAATCCAGATACGCAGTATTTT. Translating gives CASTLPGNPDTQYF.

V usage is TRBV2 and J usage is TRBJ1-5; possibly TRBD1 for D (5 bases). V was shortened by 3 bases and J by 9 bases, with 12 bases between the two germline ends. The CDR3 extends over 13 amino acids. Germline V gene lookup returns CDR1 SNHLY and CDR2 FYNNEI. CDR3 in amino acids: CASSEGRYGPQHF. The CDR3, as DNA: TGTGCCAGCAGTGAGGGGCGGTATGGGCCCCAGCATTTT.

V gene TRBV19 combines with J gene TRBJ1-1; 7 bases map to TRBD1. J was trimmed by 0 bases and V by 5 bases; bases with no gene match: 12. Germline CDR1 and CDR2: LNHDA and SQIVND (reference sequence). There are 17 residues in the CDR3. Here the CDR3 reads CASSPQGRFRVNTEAFF. CDR3 coding DNA: TGTGCCAGTAGTCCACAGGGGCGATTTCGGGTGAACACTGAAGCTTTCTTT.

The chain carries TRBV21-1 and TRBJ2-3; the D call of TRBD1 is as the table states it, not checked on the DNA. TRBV21-1 counts as a pseudogene. CDR3 size: 15 residues. For the CDR3, the DNA is TGTGCCAGCAGCAAAGGAGGACAGGGCACAGATACGCAGTATTTT. Translated: CASSKGGQGTDTQYF.

This clone has only one observation. The chain uses TRBV3-1 (or the pseudogene TRBV3-2) and TRBJ1-3; D is unclear. The V gene's germline CDR1 is LGHDT and CDR2 YNNKEL (reference sequence). The CDR3 runs 21 residues. Trimming left V 1 base short and J 0 bases short, with 25 bases between. The CDR3 DNA sequence: TGTGCCAGCAGCCAAGGGTATGTCCCTTCTAGGGTTGGGAGCTCTGGAAACACCATATATTTT. It is translated as CASSQGYVPSRVGSSGNTIYF.

The chain uses TRBV11-2 and TRBJ1-1; no clear D. Trimming took 3 bases from V and 1 from J, leaving 18 bases between them. Per the germline V gene, CDR1 is SGHAT and CDR2 is FQNNGV. The length of the CDR3 is 17 residues. The CDR3 is CASSLVVAGLTNTEAFF. As DNA, the CDR3 is TGTGCCAGCAGCTTGGTGGTTGCCGGTCTCACGAACACTGAAGCTTTCTTT. Using reference TRBV11-2 and TRBJ1-1 for the parts outside the CDR3, the full variable domain is EAGVAQSPRYKIIEKRQSVAFWCNPISGHATLYWYQQILGQGPKLLIQFQNNGVVDDSQLPKDRFSAERLKGVDSTLKIQPAKLEDSAVYLCASSLVVAGLTNTEAFFGQGTRLTVV.

The chain recombines TRBV4-1 with TRBJ1-1; D may be TRBD1 (5 bases). Trimming took off 5 bases at V and 4 bases at J, with 23 bases between the two ends. CDR1 MGHRA and CDR2 YSYEKL come from the germline V gene. The CDR3 extends over 17 amino acids. CDR3 DNA sequence: TGCGCCAGCAGCTCCTCGGACATGGGTTTTATTACCACTGAAGCTTTCTTT. It is translated as CASSSSDMGFITTEAFF.

V is TRBV5-4 and J is TRBJ2-3; a weak D match, TRBD1 (6 bases). The germline V gene has CDR1 SGHNT and CDR2 YYREEE (reference sequence). Trimming shortened V by 0 bases and J by 6 bases, and 8 bases separated the two germline ends. This CDR3 has 13 residues. The CDR3 bases are TGTGCCAGCAGCTTGGGGGGGCGGGATACGCAGTATTTT. Its protein is CASSLGGRDTQYF.